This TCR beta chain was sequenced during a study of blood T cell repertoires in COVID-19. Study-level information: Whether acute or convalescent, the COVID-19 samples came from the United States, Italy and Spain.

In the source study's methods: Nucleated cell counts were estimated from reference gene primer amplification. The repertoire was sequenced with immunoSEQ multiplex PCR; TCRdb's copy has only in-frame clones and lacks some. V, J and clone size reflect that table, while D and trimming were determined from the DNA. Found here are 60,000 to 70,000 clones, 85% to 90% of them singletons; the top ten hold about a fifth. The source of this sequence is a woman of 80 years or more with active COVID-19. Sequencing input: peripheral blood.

The CDR3 nucleotides read TGCGCCAGCAGCTCCGACGGGAGCTATGGCTACACCTTC. This codes for CASSSDGSYGYTF. V usage is TRBV5-1 and J usage is TRBJ1-2; D remains ambiguous. Germline loops: CDR1 SGHRS, CDR2 YFSETQ. This CDR3 has 13 residues. Trimming pared 3 bases from V and 4 bases from J, leaving 10 bases between.